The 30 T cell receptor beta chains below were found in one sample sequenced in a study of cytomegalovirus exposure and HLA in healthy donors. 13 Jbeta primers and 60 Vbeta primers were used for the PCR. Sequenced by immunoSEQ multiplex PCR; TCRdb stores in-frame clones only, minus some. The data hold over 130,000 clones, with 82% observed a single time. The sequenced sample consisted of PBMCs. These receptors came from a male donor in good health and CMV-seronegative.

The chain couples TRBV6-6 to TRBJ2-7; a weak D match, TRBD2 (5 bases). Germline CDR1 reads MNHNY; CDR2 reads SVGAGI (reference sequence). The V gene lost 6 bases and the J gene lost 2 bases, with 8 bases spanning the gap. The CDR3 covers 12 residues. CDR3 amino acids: CASRREAYEQYF. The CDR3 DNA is TGTGCCAGCAGACGGGAAGCCTACGAGCAGTACTTC.

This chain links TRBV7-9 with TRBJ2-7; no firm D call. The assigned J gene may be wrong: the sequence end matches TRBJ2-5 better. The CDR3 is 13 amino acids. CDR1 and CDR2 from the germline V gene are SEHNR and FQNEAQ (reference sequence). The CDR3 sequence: CASSLPPGETQYF. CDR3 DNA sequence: TGTGCCAGCAGCTTACCCCCTGGAGAGACCCAGTACTTC.

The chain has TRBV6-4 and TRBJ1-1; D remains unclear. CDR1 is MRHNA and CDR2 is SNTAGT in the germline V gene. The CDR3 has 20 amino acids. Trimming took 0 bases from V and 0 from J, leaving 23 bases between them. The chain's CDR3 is CASSDSKPARGGFMNTEAFF. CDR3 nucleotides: TGTGCCAGCAGTGACTCGAAACCAGCCCGCGGAGGGTTCATGAACACTGAAGCTTTCTTT.

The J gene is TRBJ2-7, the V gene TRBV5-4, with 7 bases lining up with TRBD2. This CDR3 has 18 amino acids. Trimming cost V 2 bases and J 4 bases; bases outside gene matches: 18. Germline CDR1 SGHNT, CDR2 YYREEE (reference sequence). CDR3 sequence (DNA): TGTGCCAGCAGCTTAGACCTAGGGGCTAGCGGACGATTTTACGAGCAGTACTTC. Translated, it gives CASSLDLGASGRFYEQYF.

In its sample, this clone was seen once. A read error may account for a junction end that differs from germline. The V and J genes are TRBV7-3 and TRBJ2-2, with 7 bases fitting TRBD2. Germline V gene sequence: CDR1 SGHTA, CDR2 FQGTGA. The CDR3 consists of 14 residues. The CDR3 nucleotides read TGTGCCAGCAGTTTAAGCGGGGTCTTGGGGGAGCTGTTTTTT. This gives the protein CASSLSGVLGELFF. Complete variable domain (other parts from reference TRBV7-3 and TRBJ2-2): GAGVSQTPSNKVTEKGKYVELRCDPISGHTALYWYRQSLGQGPEFLIYFQGTGAADDSGLPNDRFFAVRPEGSVSTLKIQRTERGDSAVYLCASSLSGVLGELFFGEGSRLTVL.

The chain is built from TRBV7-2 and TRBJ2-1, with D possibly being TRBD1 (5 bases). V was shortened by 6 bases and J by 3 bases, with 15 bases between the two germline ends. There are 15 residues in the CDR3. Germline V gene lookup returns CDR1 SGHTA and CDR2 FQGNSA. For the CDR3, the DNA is TGTGCCAGCAGTCTCGAGCAGGGCATCTACAATGAGCAGTTCTTC. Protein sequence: CASSLEQGIYNEQFF.

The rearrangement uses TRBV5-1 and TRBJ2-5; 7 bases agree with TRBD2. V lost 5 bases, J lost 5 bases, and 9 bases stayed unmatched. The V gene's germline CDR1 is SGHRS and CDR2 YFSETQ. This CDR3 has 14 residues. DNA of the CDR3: TGCGCCAGCAGAGAGGGAGGGGCCGGGGAGACCCAGTACTTC. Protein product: CASREGGAGETQYF.

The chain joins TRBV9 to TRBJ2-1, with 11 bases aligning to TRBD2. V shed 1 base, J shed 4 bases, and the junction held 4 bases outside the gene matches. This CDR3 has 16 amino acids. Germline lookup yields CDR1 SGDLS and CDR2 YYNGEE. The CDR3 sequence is CASSVSLAGGYNEQFF. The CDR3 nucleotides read TGTGCCAGCAGCGTATCTTTAGCGGGAGGGTACAATGAGCAGTTCTTC. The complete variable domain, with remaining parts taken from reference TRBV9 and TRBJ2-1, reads DSGVTQTPKHLITATGQRVTLRCSPRSGDLSVYWYQQSLDQGLQFLIQYYNGEERAKGNILERFSAQQFPDLHSELNLSSLELGDSALYFCASSVSLAGGYNEQFFGPGTRLTVL.

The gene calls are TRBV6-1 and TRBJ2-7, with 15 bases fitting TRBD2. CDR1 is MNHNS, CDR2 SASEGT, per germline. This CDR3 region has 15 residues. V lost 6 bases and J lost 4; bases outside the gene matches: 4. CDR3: CASREGLAGGYEQYF. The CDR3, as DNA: TGTGCCAGCAGGGAGGGACTAGCGGGAGGATACGAGCAGTACTTC.

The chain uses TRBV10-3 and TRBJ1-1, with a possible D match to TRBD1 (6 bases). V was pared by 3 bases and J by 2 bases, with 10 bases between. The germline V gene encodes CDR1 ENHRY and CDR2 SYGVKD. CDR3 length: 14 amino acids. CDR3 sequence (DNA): TGTGCCATCAGTGATGGGACAACCAACACTGAAGCTTTCTTT. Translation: CAISDGTTNTEAFF.

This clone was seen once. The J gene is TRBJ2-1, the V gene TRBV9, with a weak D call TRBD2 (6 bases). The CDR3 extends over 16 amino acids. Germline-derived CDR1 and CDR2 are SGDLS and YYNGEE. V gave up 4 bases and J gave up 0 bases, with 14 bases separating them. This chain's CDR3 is CASSPPGGSSYNEQFF. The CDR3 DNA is TGTGCCAGCAGCCCGCCCGGAGGGAGCTCCTACAATGAGCAGTTCTTC.

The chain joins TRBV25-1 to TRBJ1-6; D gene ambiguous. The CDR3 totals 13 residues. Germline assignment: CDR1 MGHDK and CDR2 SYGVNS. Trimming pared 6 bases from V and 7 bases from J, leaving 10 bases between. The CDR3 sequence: CASRERGNSPLHF. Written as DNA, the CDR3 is TGTGCCAGCAGGGAAAGAGGAAATTCACCCCTCCACTTT.

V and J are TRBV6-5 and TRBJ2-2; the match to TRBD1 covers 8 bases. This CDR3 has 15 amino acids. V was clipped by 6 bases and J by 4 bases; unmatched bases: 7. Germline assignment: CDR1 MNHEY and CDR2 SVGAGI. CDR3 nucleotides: TGTGCCAGCAGACAATACGACAGGGGCACCGGGGAGCTGTTTTTT. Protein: CASRQYDRGTGELFF.

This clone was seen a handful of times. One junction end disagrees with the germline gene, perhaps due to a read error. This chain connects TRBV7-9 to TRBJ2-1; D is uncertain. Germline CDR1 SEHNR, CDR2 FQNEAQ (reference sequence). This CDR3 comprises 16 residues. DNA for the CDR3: TGTTCCAGCAGCCCTCATGATGGGTATCGCGGCAATGAGCAGTTCTTC. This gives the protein CSSSPHDGYRGNEQFF.

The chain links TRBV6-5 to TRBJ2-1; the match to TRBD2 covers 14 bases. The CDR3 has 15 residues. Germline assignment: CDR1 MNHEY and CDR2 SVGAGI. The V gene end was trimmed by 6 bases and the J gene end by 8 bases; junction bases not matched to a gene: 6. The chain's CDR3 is CASRETSGRVDEQFF. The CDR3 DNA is TGTGCCAGCAGGGAGACTAGCGGGAGGGTGGATGAGCAGTTCTTC.

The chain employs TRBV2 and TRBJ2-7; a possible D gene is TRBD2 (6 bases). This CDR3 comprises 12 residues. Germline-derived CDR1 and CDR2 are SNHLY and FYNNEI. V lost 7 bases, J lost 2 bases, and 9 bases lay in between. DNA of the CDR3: TGTGCCAGCAAGGAGGGACCCTACGAGCAGTACTTC. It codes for CASKEGPYEQYF.

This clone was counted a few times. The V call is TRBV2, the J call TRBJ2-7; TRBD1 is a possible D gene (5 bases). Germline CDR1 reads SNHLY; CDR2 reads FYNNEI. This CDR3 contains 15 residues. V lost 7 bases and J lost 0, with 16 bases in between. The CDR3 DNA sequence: TGTGCCAGCACACCGACCAGGGCCTCCTCCTACGAGCAGTACTTC. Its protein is CASTPTRASSYEQYF.

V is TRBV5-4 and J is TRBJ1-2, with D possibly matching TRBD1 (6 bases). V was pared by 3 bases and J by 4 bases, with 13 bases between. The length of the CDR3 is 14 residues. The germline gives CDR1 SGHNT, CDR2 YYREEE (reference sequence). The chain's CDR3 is CASSSSTGFYGYTF. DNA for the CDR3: TGTGCCAGCAGCTCCTCAACAGGGTTCTATGGCTACACCTTC.

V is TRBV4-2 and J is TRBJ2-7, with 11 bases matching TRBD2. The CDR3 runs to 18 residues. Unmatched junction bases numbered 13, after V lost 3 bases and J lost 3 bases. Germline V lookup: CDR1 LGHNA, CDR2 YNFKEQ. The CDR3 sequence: CASSQGLAGGSLNYEQYF. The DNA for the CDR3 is TGTGCCAGCAGCCAGGGCTTAGCGGGAGGGTCCTTAAACTACGAGCAGTACTTC.

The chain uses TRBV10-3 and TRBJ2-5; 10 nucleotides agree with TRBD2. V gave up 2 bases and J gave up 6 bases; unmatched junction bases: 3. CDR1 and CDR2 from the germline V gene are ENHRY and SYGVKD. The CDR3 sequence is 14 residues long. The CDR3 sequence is CAISETSGTQTQYF. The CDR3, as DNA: TGTGCCATCAGTGAGACTAGCGGGACACAGACCCAGTACTTC.

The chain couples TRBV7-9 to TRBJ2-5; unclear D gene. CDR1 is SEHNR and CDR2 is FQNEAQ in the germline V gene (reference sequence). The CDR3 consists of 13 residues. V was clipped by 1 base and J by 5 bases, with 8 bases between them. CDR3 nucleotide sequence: TGTGCCAGCAGCTTAGATGGAGCGGAGACCCAGTACTTC. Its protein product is CASSLDGAETQYF.

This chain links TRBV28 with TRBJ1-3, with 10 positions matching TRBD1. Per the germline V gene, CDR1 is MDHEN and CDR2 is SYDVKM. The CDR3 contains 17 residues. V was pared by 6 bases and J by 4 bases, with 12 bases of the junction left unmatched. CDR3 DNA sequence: TGTGCCAGCAGCCCATCGGGACAGGGGAAGATCGGAAACACCATATATTTT. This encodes CASSPSGQGKIGNTIYF.

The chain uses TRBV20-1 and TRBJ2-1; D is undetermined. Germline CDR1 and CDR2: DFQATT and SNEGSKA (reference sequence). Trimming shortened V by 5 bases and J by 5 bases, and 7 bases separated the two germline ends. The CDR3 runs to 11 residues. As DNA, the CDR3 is TGCAGTGCTTCGCGGAACAATGAGCAGTTCTTC. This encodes CSASRNNEQFF.

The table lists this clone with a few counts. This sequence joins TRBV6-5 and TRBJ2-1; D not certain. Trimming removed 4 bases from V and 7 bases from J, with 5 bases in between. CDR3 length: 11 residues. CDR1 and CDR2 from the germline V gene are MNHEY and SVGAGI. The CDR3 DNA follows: TGTGCCAGCAGTTCCGCGAATGAGCAGTTCTTC. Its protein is CASSSANEQFF.

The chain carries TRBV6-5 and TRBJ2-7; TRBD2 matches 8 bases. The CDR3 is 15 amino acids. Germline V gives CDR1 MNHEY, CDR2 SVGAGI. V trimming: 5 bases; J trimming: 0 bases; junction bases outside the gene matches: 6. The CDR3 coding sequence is TGTGCCAGCAGTCGCCGGAGCGGGGGCTCCTACGAGCAGTACTTC. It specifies CASSRRSGGSYEQYF.

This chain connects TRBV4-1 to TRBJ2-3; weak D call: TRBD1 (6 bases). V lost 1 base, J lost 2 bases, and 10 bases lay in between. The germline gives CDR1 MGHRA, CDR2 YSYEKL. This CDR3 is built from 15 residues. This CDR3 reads CASSQVDRDTDTQYF. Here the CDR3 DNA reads TGCGCCAGCAGCCAAGTGGACAGAGACACAGATACGCAGTATTTT.

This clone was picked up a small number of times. DNA for the CDR3: TGTGCCAGCAGTTTGCCAGGGGCATACGAGCAGTACTTC. Its protein product is CASSLPGAYEQYF. V usage is TRBV27 and J usage is TRBJ2-7; tentatively, D is TRBD1 (6 bases). The germline CDR1 and CDR2 sequences are MNHEY and SMNVEV (reference sequence). The CDR3 is 13 amino acids. Trimming took off 3 bases at V and 4 bases at J, with 10 bases between the two ends.

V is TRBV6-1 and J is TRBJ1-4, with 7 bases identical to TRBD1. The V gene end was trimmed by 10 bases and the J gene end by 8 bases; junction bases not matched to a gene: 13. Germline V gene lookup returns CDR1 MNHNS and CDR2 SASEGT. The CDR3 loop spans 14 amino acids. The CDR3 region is CATMRQGRWEKLFF. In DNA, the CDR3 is TGTGCCACCATGAGACAGGGTCGGTGGGAAAAACTGTTTTTT.

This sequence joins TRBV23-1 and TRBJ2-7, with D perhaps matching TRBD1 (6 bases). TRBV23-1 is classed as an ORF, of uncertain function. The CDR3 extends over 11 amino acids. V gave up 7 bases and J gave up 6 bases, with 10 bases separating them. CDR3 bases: TGCGCCAGCATTACAGGGTTCGAGCAGTACTTC. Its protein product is CASITGFEQYF.

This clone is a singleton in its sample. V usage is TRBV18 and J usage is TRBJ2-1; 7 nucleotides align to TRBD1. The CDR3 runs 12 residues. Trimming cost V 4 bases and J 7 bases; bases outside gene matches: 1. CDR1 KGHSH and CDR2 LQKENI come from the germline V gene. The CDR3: CASSLQGNEQFF. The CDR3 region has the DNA TGTGCCAGCTCACTACAGGGGAATGAGCAGTTCTTC.